This TCR beta chain derives from a study of T cell responses to AZD1222 COVID-19 vaccine. Germline CDR1 and CDR2: LNHDA and SQIVND (reference sequence). V lost 4 bases, J lost 5 bases, and 11 bases lay in between. This CDR3 comprises 13 residues. Some clones are missing from TCRdb's copy, which holds only in-frame ones; the method was immunoSEQ multiplex PCR. This sample carries over 100,000 clones, 88% of them seen once, and the ten largest clones take approximately 15%. This clonotype was sampled from an adult in good health. The sequences come from peripheral blood, collected on day 0 of AZD1222 vaccination. J is TRBJ1-1 and V is TRBV19; perhaps TRBD1 as D (6 bases). The chain's CDR3 is CASSTGVGTEAFF. The CDR3 region has the DNA TGTGCCAGTAGTACAGGGGTGGGAACTGAAGCTTTCTTT.